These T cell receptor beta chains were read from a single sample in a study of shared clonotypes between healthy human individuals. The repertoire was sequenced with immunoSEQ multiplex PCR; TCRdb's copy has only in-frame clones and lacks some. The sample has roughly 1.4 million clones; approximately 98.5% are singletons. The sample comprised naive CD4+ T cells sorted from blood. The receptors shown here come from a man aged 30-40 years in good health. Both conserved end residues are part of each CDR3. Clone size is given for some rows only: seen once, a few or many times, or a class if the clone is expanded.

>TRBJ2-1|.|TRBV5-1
CASSPDGQLTYNEQFF
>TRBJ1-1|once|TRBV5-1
CASSGQMNTEAFF
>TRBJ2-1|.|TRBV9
CASSAGRGRYDEQFF
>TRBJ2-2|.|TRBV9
CASSVGGALTGELFF
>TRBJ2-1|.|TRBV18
CASFTSGITYNEQFF
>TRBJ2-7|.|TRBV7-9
CASSKSGSKSYEQYF
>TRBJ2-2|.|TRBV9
CASSVEDTGELFF
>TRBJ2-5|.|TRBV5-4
CASSSNQETQYF
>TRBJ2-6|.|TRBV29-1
CSVEGWTTSGANVLTF
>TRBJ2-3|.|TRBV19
CASSYGTFPSTDTQYF
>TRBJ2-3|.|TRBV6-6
CASSVTSGRLDF
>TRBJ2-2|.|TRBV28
CASSLVNTGELFF
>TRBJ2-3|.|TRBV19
CASRPGLAGGGFGDTQYF
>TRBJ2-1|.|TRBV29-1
CSVRPGLADPSEFF
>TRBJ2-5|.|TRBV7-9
CASSLDRGLLRETQYF
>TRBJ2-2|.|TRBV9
CASSLGQPTGELFF
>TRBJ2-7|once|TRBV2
CASSERTGGSYEQYF
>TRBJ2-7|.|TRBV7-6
CASSLGGSGSGEQYF
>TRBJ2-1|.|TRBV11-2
CASSSLAGAYNEQFF
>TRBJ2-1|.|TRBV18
CASSPSEYNEQFF
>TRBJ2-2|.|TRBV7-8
CASSSSRTFTGELFF
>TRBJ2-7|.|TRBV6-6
CASSSKSFGQYF
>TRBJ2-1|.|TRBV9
CASSVAAELYNEQFF
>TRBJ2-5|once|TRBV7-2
CASSSRAGEETQYF